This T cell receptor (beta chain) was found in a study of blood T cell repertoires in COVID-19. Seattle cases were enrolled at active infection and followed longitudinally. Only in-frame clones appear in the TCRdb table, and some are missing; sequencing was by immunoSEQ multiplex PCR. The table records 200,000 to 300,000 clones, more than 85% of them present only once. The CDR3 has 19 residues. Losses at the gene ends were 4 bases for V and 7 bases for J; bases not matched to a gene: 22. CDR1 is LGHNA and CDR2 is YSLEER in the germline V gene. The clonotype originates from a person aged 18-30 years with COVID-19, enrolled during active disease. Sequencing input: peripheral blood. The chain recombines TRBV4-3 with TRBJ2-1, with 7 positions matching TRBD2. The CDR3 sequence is CASSRLNRLGEGDRNEQFF. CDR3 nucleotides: TGCGCCAGCAGCCGCTTAAACCGGCTAGGGGAGGGAGACCGGAATGAGCAGTTCTTC.